Listed here are 9 T cell receptor beta chains from one sample, sequenced in a study of cytomegalovirus exposure and HLA in healthy donors. The PCR had 60 Vbeta and 13 Jbeta primers. Assay used: immunoSEQ multiplex PCR; TCRdb lists only in-frame clones, some missing. The table records 150,000 to 200,000 clones, around 90% of them present only once. Sequencing was performed on PBMCs. Receptors were obtained from a young woman in good health and CMV-seronegative.

This clone was recorded once. V and J are TRBV2 and TRBJ1-4, with D maybe TRBD1 (6 bases). The length of the CDR3 is 16 residues. Germline V gene sequence: CDR1 SNHLY, CDR2 FYNNEI. The V gene lost 2 bases and the J gene lost 6 bases, with 16 bases spanning the gap. The CDR3 loop reads CASSESLGQTDEKLFF. As DNA, the CDR3 is TGTGCCAGCAGTGAATCTTTAGGACAGACTGATGAAAAACTGTTTTTT.

Only one count was recorded for this clone. The chain links TRBV6-6 to TRBJ1-5; 9 bases are shared with TRBD1. Germline V gene lookup returns CDR1 MNHNY and CDR2 SVGAGI (reference sequence). Trimming removed 6 bases from V and 5 bases from J; junction bases left unmatched: 8. The CDR3 has 15 amino acids. The CDR3 DNA follows: TGTGCCAGCAGCCACAGGGGGCGCGGAGATCAGCCCCAGCATTTT. This codes for CASSHRGRGDQPQHF.

On this clone: Its ends do not fully match the called genes, so a read error is possible. The chain joins TRBV7-7 to TRBJ2-7; D is unclear. Per germline, CDR1 SSHAT and CDR2 FNYEAQ (reference sequence). The CDR3 contains 14 residues. For the CDR3, the DNA is TGTGCTAGCAGCCCATTGAAGGCGGTGAGCGAGCAGTACTTC. Amino acid sequence: CASSPLKAVSEQYF.

The rearrangement joins TRBV28 to TRBJ2-7; D is unresolved. The germline V gene has CDR1 MDHEN and CDR2 SYDVKM. This CDR3 comprises 13 residues. V shed 1 base and J shed 3 bases, with 7 bases lying between them. CDR3 loop: CASSLLVDYEQYF. The CDR3 region has the DNA TGTGCCAGCAGTTTATTAGTCGACTACGAGCAGTACTTC.

The chain combines TRBV1 with TRBJ2-5; the table names TRBD2, a call not compared with the DNA. TRBV1 is a recognized pseudogene. CDR3 length equals 17 residues. CDR3 nucleotides: TGCACCAGCAGCCAAGACGGCCTCGGGGGGAATCAAGAGACCCAGTACTTC. This codes for CTSSQDGLGGNQETQYF.

CDR3 region: CASSSGLGVSWEQYF. In DNA form, the CDR3 reads TGTGCCAGCAGCTCTGGACTAGGGGTTTCGTGGGAGCAGTACTTC. The V call is TRBV11-2, the J call TRBJ2-7, with 7 nucleotides matching TRBD2. The V gene end was trimmed by 4 bases and the J gene end by 7 bases; junction bases not matched to a gene: 13. The CDR3 has 15 amino acids. Germline V CDR1 and CDR2: SGHAT, FQNNGV. The full variable domain, rest sourced from reference TRBV11-2 and TRBJ2-7, is EAGVAQSPRYKIIEKRQSVAFWCNPISGHATLYWYQQILGQGPKLLIQFQNNGVVDDSQLPKDRFSAERLKGVDSTLKIQPAKLEDSAVYLCASSSGLGVSWEQYFGPGTRLTVT.

The V call is TRBV2, the J call TRBJ2-5; 13 nucleotides match TRBD2. CDR1 is SNHLY, CDR2 FYNNEI, per germline. The CDR3 totals 14 residues. V lost 6 bases to trimming and J lost 5 bases; unmatched junction nucleotides: 3. The DNA for the CDR3 is TGTGCCAGCAGCGGACTAGCGGGGGAGGAGACCCAGTACTTC. Translating gives CASSGLAGEETQYF.

The V and J genes are TRBV5-1 and TRBJ2-5; D ambiguous. The J call may be wrong; the DNA end is better matched by TRBJ2-7. CDR1 is SGHRS and CDR2 is YFSETQ in the germline V gene. The CDR3 runs 11 residues. CDR3 sequence: CASSLAHEQYF. In DNA, the CDR3 is TGCGCCAGCAGCTTGGCCCACGAGCAGTACTTC.

The chain links TRBV14 to TRBJ2-1; D remains ambiguous. The CDR3 is 17 amino acids. In germline, CDR1 is SGHDN, CDR2 FVKESK. V was trimmed by 0 bases and J by 6 bases, leaving 18 bases between them. The CDR3 sequence: CASSQDYASYGFNEQFF. CDR3 nucleotide sequence: TGTGCCAGCAGCCAAGATTACGCCTCCTACGGGTTCAATGAGCAGTTCTTC.